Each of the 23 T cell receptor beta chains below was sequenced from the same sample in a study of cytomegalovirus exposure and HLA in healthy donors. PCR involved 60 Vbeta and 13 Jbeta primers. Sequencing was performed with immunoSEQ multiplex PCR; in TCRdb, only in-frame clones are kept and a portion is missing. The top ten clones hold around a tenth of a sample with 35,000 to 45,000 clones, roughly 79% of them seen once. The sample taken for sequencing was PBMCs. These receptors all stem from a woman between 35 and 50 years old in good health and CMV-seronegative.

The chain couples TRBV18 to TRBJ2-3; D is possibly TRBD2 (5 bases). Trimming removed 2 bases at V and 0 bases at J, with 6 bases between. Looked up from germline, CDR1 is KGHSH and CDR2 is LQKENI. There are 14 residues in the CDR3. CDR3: CASSPGGSTDTQYF. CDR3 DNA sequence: TGTGCCAGCTCACCAGGCGGGAGCACAGATACGCAGTATTTT.

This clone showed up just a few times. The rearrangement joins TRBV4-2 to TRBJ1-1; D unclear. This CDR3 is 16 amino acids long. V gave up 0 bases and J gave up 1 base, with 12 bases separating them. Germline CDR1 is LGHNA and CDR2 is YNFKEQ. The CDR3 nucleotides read TGTGCCAGCAGCCAAGAAACCAACCCTAGGAACACTGAAGCTTTCTTT. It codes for CASSQETNPRNTEAFF.

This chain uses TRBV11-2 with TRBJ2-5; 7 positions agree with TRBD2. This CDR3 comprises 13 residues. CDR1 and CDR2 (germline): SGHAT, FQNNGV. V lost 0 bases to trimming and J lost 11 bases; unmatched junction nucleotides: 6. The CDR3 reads CASSLEVTSSQYF. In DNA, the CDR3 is TGTGCCAGCAGCTTAGAGGTGACTAGCTCTCAGTACTTC.

CDR3 loop: CASSMNSGSEKLFF. The CDR3 DNA follows: TGTGCCAGCAGCATGAACTCCGGGAGTGAAAAACTGTTTTTT. The chain employs TRBV7-9 and TRBJ1-4; D remains unclear. The CDR3 contains 14 residues. The germline CDR1 and CDR2 sequences are SEHNR and FQNEAQ (reference sequence). Trimming cost V 5 bases and J 7 bases, with 14 bases left between them.

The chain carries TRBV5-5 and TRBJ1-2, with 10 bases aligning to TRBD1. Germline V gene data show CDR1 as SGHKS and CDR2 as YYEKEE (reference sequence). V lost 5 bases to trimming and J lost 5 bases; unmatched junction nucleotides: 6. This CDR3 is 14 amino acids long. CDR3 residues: CASRPGTGAYGYTF. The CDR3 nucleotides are TGTGCCAGCAGACCCGGGACAGGGGCTTATGGCTACACCTTC.

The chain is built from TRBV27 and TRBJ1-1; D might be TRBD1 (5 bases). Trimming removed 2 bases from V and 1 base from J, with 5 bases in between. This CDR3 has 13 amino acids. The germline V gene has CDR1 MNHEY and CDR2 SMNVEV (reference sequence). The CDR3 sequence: CASSLGANTEAFF. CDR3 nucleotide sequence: TGTGCCAGCAGTTTAGGGGCGAACACTGAAGCTTTCTTT.

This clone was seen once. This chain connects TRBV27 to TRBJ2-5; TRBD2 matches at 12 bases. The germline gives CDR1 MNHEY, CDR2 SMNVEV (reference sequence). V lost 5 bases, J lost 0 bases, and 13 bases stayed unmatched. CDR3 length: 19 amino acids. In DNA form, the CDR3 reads TGTGCCAGCAGTCTCCGCCCGGCTAGCGGGGGGGCGTACCAAGAGACCCAGTACTTC. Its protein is CASSLRPASGGAYQETQYF.

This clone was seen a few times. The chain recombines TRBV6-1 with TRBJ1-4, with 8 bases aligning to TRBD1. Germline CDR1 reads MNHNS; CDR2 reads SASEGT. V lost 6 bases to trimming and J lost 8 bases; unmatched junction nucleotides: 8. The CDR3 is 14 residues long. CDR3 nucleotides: TGTGCCAGCAGACCCGGGACAGGAAGCGAAAAACTGTTTTTT. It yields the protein CASRPGTGSEKLFF.

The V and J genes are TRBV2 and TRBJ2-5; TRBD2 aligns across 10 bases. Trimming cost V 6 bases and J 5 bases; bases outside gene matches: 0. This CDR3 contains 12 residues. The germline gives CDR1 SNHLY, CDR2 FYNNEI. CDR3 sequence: CASRLAGETQYF. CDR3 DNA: TGTGCCAGCAGACTAGCGGGGGAGACCCAGTACTTC.

The CDR3 here is CASSHGRYNEQFF. DNA of the CDR3: TGCGCCAGCAGCCACGGGAGGTACAATGAGCAGTTCTTC. The chain employs TRBV4-1 and TRBJ2-1, with 7 positions matching TRBD2. V dropped 3 bases and J dropped 4; count of bases not matched to a gene: 0. This CDR3 has 13 amino acids. Germline V gene lookup returns CDR1 MGHRA and CDR2 YSYEKL.

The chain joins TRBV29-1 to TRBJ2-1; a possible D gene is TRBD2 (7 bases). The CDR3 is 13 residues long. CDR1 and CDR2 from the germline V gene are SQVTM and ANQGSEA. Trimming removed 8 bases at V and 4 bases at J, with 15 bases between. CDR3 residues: CSSGGGPYNEQFF. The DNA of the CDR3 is TGCAGCTCTGGGGGGGGCCCTTACAATGAGCAGTTCTTC.

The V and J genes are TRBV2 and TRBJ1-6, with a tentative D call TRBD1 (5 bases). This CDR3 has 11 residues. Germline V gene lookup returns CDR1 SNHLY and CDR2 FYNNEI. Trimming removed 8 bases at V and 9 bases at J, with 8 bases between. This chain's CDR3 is CASQGASPLHF. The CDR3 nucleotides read TGTGCCAGCCAGGGCGCTTCACCCCTCCACTTT.

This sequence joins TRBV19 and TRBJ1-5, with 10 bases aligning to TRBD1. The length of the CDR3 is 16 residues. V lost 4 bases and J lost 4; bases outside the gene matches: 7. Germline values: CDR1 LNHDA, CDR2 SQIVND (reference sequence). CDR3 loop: CASSSQRTGGNQPQHF. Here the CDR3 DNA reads TGTGCCAGTAGTAGCCAGCGGACAGGGGGGAATCAGCCCCAGCATTTT.

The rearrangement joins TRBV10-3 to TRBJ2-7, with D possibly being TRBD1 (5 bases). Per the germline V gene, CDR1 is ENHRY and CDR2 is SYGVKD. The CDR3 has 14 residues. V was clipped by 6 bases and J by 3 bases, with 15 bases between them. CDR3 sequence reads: CAISPNGASYEQYF. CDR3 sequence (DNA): TGTGCCATCAGCCCCAATGGGGCCAGCTACGAGCAGTACTTC.

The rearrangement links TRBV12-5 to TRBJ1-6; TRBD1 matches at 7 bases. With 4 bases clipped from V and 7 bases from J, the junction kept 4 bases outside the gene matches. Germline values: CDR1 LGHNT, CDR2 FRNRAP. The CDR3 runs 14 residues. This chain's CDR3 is CASGSGQPNSPLHF. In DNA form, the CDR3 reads TGTGCTAGTGGTTCGGGACAGCCAAATTCACCCCTCCACTTT.

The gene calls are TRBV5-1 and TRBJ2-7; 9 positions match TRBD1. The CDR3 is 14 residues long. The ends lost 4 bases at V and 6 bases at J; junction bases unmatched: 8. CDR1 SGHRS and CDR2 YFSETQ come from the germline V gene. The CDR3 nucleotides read TGCGCCAGCAGCGACCCACAGGGGGCAGGCGAGCAGTACTTC. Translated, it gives CASSDPQGAGEQYF. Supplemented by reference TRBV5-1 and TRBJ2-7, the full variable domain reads KAGVTQTPRYLIKTRGQQVTLSCSPISGHRSVSWYQQTPGQGLQFLFEYFSETQRNKGNFPGRFSGRQFSNSRSEMNVSTLELGDSALYLCASSDPQGAGEQYFGPGTRLTVT.

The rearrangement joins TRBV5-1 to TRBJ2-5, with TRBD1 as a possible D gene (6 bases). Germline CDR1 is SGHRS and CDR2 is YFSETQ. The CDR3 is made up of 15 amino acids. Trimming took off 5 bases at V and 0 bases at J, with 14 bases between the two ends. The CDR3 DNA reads TGCGCCAGCAGTACAGGGATTGGGAACCAAGAGACCCAGTACTTC. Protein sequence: CASSTGIGNQETQYF.

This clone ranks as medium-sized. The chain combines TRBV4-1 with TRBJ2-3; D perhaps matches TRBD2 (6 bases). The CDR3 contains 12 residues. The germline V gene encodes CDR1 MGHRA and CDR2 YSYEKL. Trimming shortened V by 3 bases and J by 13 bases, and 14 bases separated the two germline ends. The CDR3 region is CASSQAQRTKYF. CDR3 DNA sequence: TGCGCCAGCAGCCAGGCCCAAAGGACTAAGTATTTT.

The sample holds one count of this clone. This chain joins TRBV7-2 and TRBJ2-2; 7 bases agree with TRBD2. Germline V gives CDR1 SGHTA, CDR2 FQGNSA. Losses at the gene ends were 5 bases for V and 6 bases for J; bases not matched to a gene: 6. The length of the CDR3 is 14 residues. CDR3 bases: TGTGCCAGCAGCACCCGACTAGCCCCCGGGGAGCTGTTTTTT. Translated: CASSTRLAPGELFF.

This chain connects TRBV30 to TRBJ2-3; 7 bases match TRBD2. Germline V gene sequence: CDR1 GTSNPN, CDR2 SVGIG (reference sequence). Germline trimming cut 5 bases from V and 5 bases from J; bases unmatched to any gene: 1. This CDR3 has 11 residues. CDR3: CAWVAGDTQYF. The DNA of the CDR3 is TGTGCCTGGGTAGCGGGAGATACGCAGTATTTT.

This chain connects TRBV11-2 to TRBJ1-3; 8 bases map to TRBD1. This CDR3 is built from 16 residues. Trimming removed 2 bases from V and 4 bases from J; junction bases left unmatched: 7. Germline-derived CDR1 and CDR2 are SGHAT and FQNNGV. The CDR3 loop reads CASSLTRTGQGNTIYF. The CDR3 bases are TGTGCCAGCAGCTTAACCAGGACAGGGCAAGGAAACACCATATATTTT. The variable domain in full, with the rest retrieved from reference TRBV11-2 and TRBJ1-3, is EAGVAQSPRYKIIEKRQSVAFWCNPISGHATLYWYQQILGQGPKLLIQFQNNGVVDDSQLPKDRFSAERLKGVDSTLKIQPAKLEDSAVYLCASSLTRTGQGNTIYFGEGSWLTVV.

The CDR3 region is CATSEGTTGNTIYF. The DNA for the CDR3 is TGTGCCACCAGCGAGGGGACAACTGGAAACACCATATATTTT. This chain joins TRBV15 and TRBJ1-3, with D possibly matching TRBD1 (6 bases). Germline CDR1 is LNHNV and CDR2 is YYDKDF (reference sequence). This CDR3 is built from 14 residues. Between the trimmed V and J ends, which lost 5 bases and 2 bases, there was a span of 10 bases.

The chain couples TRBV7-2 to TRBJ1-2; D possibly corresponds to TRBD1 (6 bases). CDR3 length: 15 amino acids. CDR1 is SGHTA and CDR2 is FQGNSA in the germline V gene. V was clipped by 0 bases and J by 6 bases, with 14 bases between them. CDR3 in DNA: TGTGCCAGCAGCTTAGCCCCCGACAGGCTGCATGGCTACACCTTC. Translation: CASSLAPDRLHGYTF.